One sample yielded the 4 T cell receptor beta chains listed below, sequenced in a study of shared clonotypes between healthy human individuals. Using immunoSEQ multiplex PCR, the repertoire was profiled, and TCRdb retains in-frame clones only, with some absent. The repertoire has 2,500,000 or so clones, approximately 92% of them found once; the top ten carry 0.14%. Material: naive CD4+ T cells sorted from blood. Subset noted: CD45RA+ positively selected. The receptor set was obtained from a man younger than 35 in good health.

The genes are TRBV29-1 and TRBJ2-1; 11 nucleotides match TRBD2. The V and J ends lost 2 bases and 1 base, in that order; junction bases with no gene match: 7. This CDR3 comprises 17 residues. From germline, CDR1 is SQVTM and CDR2 ANQGSEA. The CDR3 here is CSVELAGGPGSYNEQFF. The CDR3 DNA is TGCAGCGTTGAATTAGCGGGAGGGCCCGGATCCTACAATGAGCAGTTCTTC.

Details on this clone: The same CDR3 is also encoded by other DNA sequences in this sample. The chain is built from TRBV18 and TRBJ1-1, with D perhaps matching TRBD1 (6 bases). V was cut by 5 bases and J by 0 bases, with 7 bases left in between. The CDR3 loop spans 13 amino acids. Germline V gene data show CDR1 as KGHSH and CDR2 as LQKENI. The DNA of the CDR3 is TGTGCCAGCTCAAGGACAGTGAACACTGAAGCTTTCTTT. This encodes CASSRTVNTEAFF.

The chain has TRBV9 and TRBJ2-3; D assignment may be TRBD1 or TRBD2 (5 bases each). Trimming took 7 bases from V and 3 from J, leaving 12 bases between them. Per the germline V gene, CDR1 is SGDLS and CDR2 is YYNGEE. The CDR3 has 13 residues. CDR3 sequence: CASGGVATDTQYF. Here the CDR3 DNA reads TGTGCCAGCGGGGGAGTAGCGACAGATACGCAGTATTTT.

The rearrangement uses TRBV29-1 and TRBJ2-1, with 7 positions matching TRBD2. The ends lost 1 base at V and 8 bases at J; junction bases unmatched: 11. The germline CDR1 and CDR2 sequences are SQVTM and ANQGSEA. The length of the CDR3 is 15 residues. The CDR3 protein is CSVEGGGRVRDEQFF. The CDR3 DNA follows: TGCAGCGTTGAAGGCGGCGGGAGAGTGCGCGATGAGCAGTTCTTC.